This TCR beta chain was recorded in a study of spatial heterogeneity in lung cancer. Overall study results and limits: Numbers of ubiquitous and regional expanded TCRs tracked ubiquitous and regional nonsynonymous mutation counts, respectively. Tumors with more nonsynonymous mutations had more expanded intratumoral alpha and beta TCRs.

The time point denotes: sample taken at primary tumor resection. Whole RNA, which was extracted from tumor, nontumor lung tissue or frozen PBMC, was sequenced without any cell sorting. TCRdb reanalysed the 5' RACE reads using MiXCR and keeps one entry per CDR3 protein. The data contain roughly 13,000 distinct CDR3 sequences, less than 4.5% of them singletons. The CDR3 runs 16 residues. In germline, CDR1 is SGHNT, CDR2 YENEEA. V trimming: 6 bases; J trimming: 4 bases; junction bases outside the gene matches: 11. This clonotype was seen repeatedly, ten times or more. Its specificity is unknown. Sample: lung tumor tissue, taken at surgery. The chain carries TRBV11-3 and TRBJ2-3, with 9 bases fitting TRBD1. The receptor was derived from a male donor with early-stage non-small cell lung cancer. The DNA of the CDR3 is TGTGCCAGCAGTCGTTCCGGGACAGGGATGCCAGATACGCAGTATTTT. It translates to CASSRSGTGMPDTQYF.